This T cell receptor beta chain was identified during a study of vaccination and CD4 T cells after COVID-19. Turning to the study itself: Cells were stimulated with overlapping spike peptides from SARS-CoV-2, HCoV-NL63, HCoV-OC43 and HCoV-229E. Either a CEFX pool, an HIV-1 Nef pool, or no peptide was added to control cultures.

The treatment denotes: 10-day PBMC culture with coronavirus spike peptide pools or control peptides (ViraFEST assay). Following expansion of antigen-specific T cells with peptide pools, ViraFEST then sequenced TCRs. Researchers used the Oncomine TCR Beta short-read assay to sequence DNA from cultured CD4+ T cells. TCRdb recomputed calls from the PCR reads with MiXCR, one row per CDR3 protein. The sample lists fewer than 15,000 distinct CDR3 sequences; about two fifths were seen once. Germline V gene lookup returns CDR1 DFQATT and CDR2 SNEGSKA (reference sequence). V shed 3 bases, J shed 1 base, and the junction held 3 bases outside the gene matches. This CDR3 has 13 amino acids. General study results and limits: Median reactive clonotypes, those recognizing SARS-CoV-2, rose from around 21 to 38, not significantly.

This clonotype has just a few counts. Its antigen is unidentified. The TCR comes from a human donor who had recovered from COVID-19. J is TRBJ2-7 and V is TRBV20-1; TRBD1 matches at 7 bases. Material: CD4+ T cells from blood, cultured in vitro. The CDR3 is CSASSGGSYEQYF. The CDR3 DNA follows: TGCAGTGCTAGTTCAGGGGGTTCCTACGAGCAGTACTTC.